The rows below give T cell receptor beta chains drawn from one sample of a study of blood T cell repertoires in COVID-19. TCRdb's table, derived via immunoSEQ multiplex PCR, lists solely in-frame clones and lacks some. Of around 130,000 clones in the sample, 65% to 85% are singletons; the top ten hold about 8%. Source material: peripheral blood. The receptor set was obtained from a human donor in a cohort sampled during active COVID-19. The CDR3 runs from the conserved cysteine through the conserved F or W. A D gene is named only where the DNA matches it firmly. The size of a clone is reported for some rows only, either as once, few or many, or as a class for expanded clones.

D: NA; V: TRBV20-1; size: NA; J: TRBJ2-5; CDR3: CSAVKETQYF; DNA: TGCAGTGCTGTCAAAGAGACCCAGTACTTC
D: NA; V: TRBV5-1; size: NA; J: TRBJ1-2; CDR3: CASSLDGPLNYGYTF; DNA: TGCGCCAGCAGCTTGGACGGTCCGTTAAACTATGGCTACACCTTC
D: TRBD2; V: TRBV7-8; size: NA; J: TRBJ2-1; CDR3: CASSREGLSGLAGETQQFF; DNA: TGTGCCAGCAGCCGGGAGGGCCTCTCGGGACTAGCGGGGGAAACACAGCAGTTCTTC
D: TRBD1; V: TRBV10-2; size: once; J: TRBJ1-2; CDR3: CASSELGQGLYGYTF; DNA: TGCGCCAGCAGTGAGTTGGGACAGGGCCTATATGGCTACACCTTC
D: TRBD2; V: TRBV19; size: NA; J: TRBJ2-3; CDR3: CASSMRGGTDTQYF; DNA: TGTGCCAGTAGTATGCGGGGGGGCACAGATACGCAGTATTTT
D: NA; V: TRBV5-4; size: NA; J: TRBJ1-2; CDR3: CASSPHTGNYGYTF; DNA: TGTGCCAGCAGCCCGCACACAGGGAACTATGGCTACACCTTC
D: TRBD2; V: TRBV7-9; size: NA; J: TRBJ2-1; CDR3: CASSLPPGLRGTNEQFF; DNA: TGTGCCAGCAGCTTACCCCCTGGCCTGCGGGGGACCAATGAGCAGTTCTTC
D: NA; V: TRBV3-1/TRBV3-2; size: few; J: TRBJ2-2; CDR3: CASSQYFEVTGTGELFF; DNA: TGTGCCAGCAGCCAATACTTTGAGGTTACAGGCACCGGGGAGCTGTTTTTT
D: NA; V: TRBV19; size: many; J: TRBJ1-6; CDR3: CASSITNDGASPLHF; DNA: TGTGCCAGTAGTATTACCAACGATGGGGCTTCACCCCTCCACTTT
D: TRBD2; V: TRBV7-9; size: NA; J: TRBJ2-3; CDR3: CASSPSPRTSGTDTQYF; DNA: TGTGCCAGCAGCCCCTCGCCTAGGACTAGCGGCACAGATACGCAGTATTTT
D: TRBD2; V: TRBV10-2; size: NA; J: TRBJ2-5; CDR3: CASSGIAGPQETQYF; DNA: TGCGCCAGCAGTGGAATAGCGGGGCCTCAAGAGACCCAGTACTTC
D: NA; V: TRBV7-9; size: NA; J: TRBJ1-1; CDR3: CASSAGVEKNTEAFF; DNA: TGTGCCAGCAGCGCAGGCGTTGAGAAGAACACTGAAGCTTTCTTT
D: TRBD2; V: TRBV2; size: NA; J: TRBJ2-3; CDR3: CASREGLAGGTDTQYF; DNA: TGTGCCAGCAGAGAGGGACTAGCGGGGGGAACAGATACGCAGTATTTT
D: TRBD1; V: TRBV9; size: once; J: TRBJ1-1; CDR3: CASKGAMNTEAFF; DNA: TGTGCCAGCAAGGGGGCCATGAACACTGAAGCTTTCTTT
D: NA; V: TRBV11-2; size: once; J: TRBJ1-2; CDR3: CASSYNRVGGYTF; DNA: TGTGCCAGCAGCTACAACAGGGTTGGGGGCTACACCTTC
D: TRBD1; V: TRBV9; size: NA; J: TRBJ2-5; CDR3: CASSLGTAQETQYF; DNA: TGTGCCAGCAGCCTAGGGACAGCCCAAGAGACCCAGTACTTC
D: NA; V: TRBV5-1; size: NA; J: TRBJ2-1; CDR3: CASSLVATGNEQFF; DNA: TGCGCCAGCAGCTTGGTAGCCACCGGGAATGAGCAGTTCTTC
D: NA; V: TRBV10-3; size: NA; J: TRBJ1-1; CDR3: CAISESRDGGEAFF; DNA: TGTGCCATCAGTGAGTCAAGGGACGGGGGTGAAGCTTTCTTT
D: TRBD1; V: TRBV5-1; size: few; J: TRBJ2-7; CDR3: CASSLGLDRGIYEQYF; DNA: TGCGCCAGCAGCTTGGGCCTCGACAGGGGAATCTACGAGCAGTACTTC
D: NA; V: TRBV3-1/TRBV3-2; size: NA; J: TRBJ1-1; CDR3: CASSHGQKGAFF; DNA: TGTGCCAGCAGCCATGGACAGAAGGGAGCTTTCTTT
D: NA; V: TRBV18; size: NA; J: TRBJ1-3; CDR3: CASSPGGVLSSGNTIYF; DNA: TGTGCCAGCTCACCAGGCGGAGTATTGAGCTCTGGAAACACCATATATTTT
D: TRBD1; V: TRBV9; size: NA; J: TRBJ2-3; CDR3: CASSVVRTGGQSDTQYF; DNA: TGTGCCAGCAGCGTAGTCCGGACAGGGGGACAATCAGATACGCAGTATTTT
D: NA; V: TRBV7-2; size: once; J: TRBJ2-4; CDR3: CAISGGGGTIQYF; DNA: TGTGCCATCTCTGGAGGGGGGGGTACCATTCAGTACTTC
D: TRBD2; V: TRBV11-3; size: NA; J: TRBJ2-3; CDR3: CASSLGGSADTQYF; DNA: TGTGCCAGCAGCTTGGGGGGGAGCGCAGATACGCAGTATTTT